The next 10 T cell receptor beta chains were all read from a single sample in a study of T cell responses to AZD1222 COVID-19 vaccine (dated by TCRdb to the early 2020s). The protocol used for the library was the immunoSEQ multiplex PCR assay. Entries here come from immuneACCESS through TCRdb and include only in-frame sequences with V and J called. Some clones fail to appear in such tables; in the studies checked, an unresolved V gene covers under half of the shortfall, and the cause of the remainder is unknown. Here the sample has about 180,000 clones; 85% to 95% occur a single time. The ten largest clones take up about 3% of the sample. The sample's time point label is to be understood as: baseline before first vaccination. The sample here was peripheral blood, taken on day 0 of AZD1222 vaccination. These receptors all stem from an adult in good health.

The CDR3 reads CASTPFSGTRTYNEQFF. DNA of the CDR3: TGCGCCAGCACCCCCTTTTCCGGGACCCGGACCTACAATGAGCAGTTCTTC. This rearrangement joins TRBV4-1 to TRBJ2-1, with D perhaps assigned TRBD1 or TRBD2 (5 bases each). The V end was cut by 7 bases, the J end by 2 bases, with 21 bases between. The CDR3 spans 17 residues. Germline V gives CDR1 MGHRA, CDR2 YSYEKL.

This clone is a singleton in its sample. The V call is TRBV29-1, the J call TRBJ2-1; either TRBD1 or TRBD2 may supply D (5 bases each). The CDR3 consists of 13 residues. V gave up 7 bases and J gave up 3 bases, with 13 bases separating them. Looked up from germline, CDR1 is SQVTM and CDR2 is ANQGSEA. CDR3 in amino acids: CSGESRGYNEQFF. The CDR3 nucleotides are TGCAGCGGCGAGTCGAGGGGCTACAATGAGCAGTTCTTC.

This sequence joins TRBV12-5 and TRBJ2-7; 7 bases match TRBD2. Germline CDR1 is LGHNT and CDR2 is FRNRAP. The junction had 10 bases not matched to a gene; V was cut back by 5 bases and J by 0 bases. CDR3 size: 16 residues. CDR3 coding DNA: TGTGCTAGTGGTACACACAGCGGGGCTAGCTCCTACGAGCAGTACTTC. Its translation: CASGTHSGASSYEQYF. Drawing the rest from reference TRBV12-5 and TRBJ2-7, the complete variable domain is DARVTQTPRHKVTEMGQEVTMRCQPILGHNTVFWYRQTMMQGLELLAYFRNRAPLDDSGMPKDRFSAEMPDATLATLKIQPSEPRDSAVYFCASGTHSGASSYEQYFGPGTRLTVT.

V gene TRBV5-4 combines with J gene TRBJ2-7, with D possibly being TRBD1 (6 bases). CDR3 length: 16 residues. CDR1 SGHNT and CDR2 YYREEE come from the germline V gene (reference sequence). Trimming removed 0 bases from V and 4 bases from J, with 17 bases in between. The CDR3 is CASSLGLEGGQYEQYF. In DNA form, the CDR3 reads TGTGCCAGCAGCTTGGGGTTGGAAGGGGGACAATACGAGCAGTACTTC.

The genes are TRBV3-1 (or the pseudogene TRBV3-2) and TRBJ2-6; D may match TRBD1 or TRBD2 (6 bases each). Germline values: CDR1 LGHDT, CDR2 YNNKEL (reference sequence). The V gene lost 1 base and the J gene lost 0 bases, with 10 bases spanning the gap. This CDR3 contains 17 residues. The CDR3 region is CASSQVGGSSGANVLTF. As DNA, the CDR3 is TGTGCCAGCAGCCAAGTAGGGGGGAGCTCTGGGGCCAACGTCCTGACTTTC.

This sequence joins TRBV3-1 (or the pseudogene TRBV3-2) and TRBJ1-5; D gene unclear. The CDR3 loop spans 13 amino acids. In germline, CDR1 is LGHDT, CDR2 YNNKEL (reference sequence). V lost 5 bases, J lost 3 bases, and 8 bases lay in between. As DNA, the CDR3 is TGTGCCAGCAGCAAGGGCCCCAATCAGCCCCAGCATTTT. Its translation is CASSKGPNQPQHF.

This clone was counted once. V usage is TRBV5-1 and J usage is TRBJ1-2, with D unclear. This CDR3 spans 12 amino acids. The germline V gene encodes CDR1 SGHRS and CDR2 YFSETQ. With 0 bases removed from V and 5 bases from J, the gap between germline ends came to 5 bases. CDR3 loop: CASSLAGYGYTF. The DNA for the CDR3 is TGCGCCAGCAGCTTGGCTGGTTATGGCTACACCTTC.

This sequence joins TRBV7-6 and TRBJ2-7, with 9 nucleotides matching TRBD1. The CDR3 totals 17 residues. Germline V gene lookup returns CDR1 SGHVS and CDR2 FNYEAQ. The J segment lost 2 bases and the V segment lost 5 bases, leaving 13 bases of the junction unmatched. CDR3 nucleotide sequence: TGTGCCAGCAGCCTCATAATTCCGGGACAGGGACCCTACGAGCAGTACTTC. Translating gives CASSLIIPGQGPYEQYF.

The rearrangement joins TRBV27 to TRBJ1-1, with D possibly being TRBD1 (6 bases). In germline, CDR1 is MNHEY, CDR2 SMNVEV (reference sequence). This CDR3 comprises 13 residues. Trimming removed 6 bases at V and 4 bases at J, with 12 bases between. The CDR3 is CASRIQGTTEAFF. The CDR3, as DNA: TGTGCCAGCAGAATACAGGGTACCACTGAAGCTTTCTTT.

This chain links TRBV6-5 with TRBJ2-2, with unresolved D. Germline V gene data show CDR1 as MNHEY and CDR2 as SVGAGI. This CDR3 contains 13 residues. The ends were cut back, 8 bases at V and 6 bases at J, with 13 bases in the middle. CDR3 loop: CASRGLLPGELFF. CDR3 nucleotide sequence: TGTGCCAGCCGCGGTCTTCTCCCCGGGGAGCTGTTTTTT.